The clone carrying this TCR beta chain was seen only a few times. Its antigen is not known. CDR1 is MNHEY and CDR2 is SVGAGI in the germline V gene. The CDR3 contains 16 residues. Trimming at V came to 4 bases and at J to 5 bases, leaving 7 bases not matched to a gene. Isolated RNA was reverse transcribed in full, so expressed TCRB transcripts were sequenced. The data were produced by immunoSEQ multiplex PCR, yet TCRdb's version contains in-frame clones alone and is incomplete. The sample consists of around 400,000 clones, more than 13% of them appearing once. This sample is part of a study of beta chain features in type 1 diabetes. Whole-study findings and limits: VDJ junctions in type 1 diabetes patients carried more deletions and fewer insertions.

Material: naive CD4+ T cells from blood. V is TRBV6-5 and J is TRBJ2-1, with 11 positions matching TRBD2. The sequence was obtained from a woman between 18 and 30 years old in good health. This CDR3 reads CASSSRGLAEHNEQFF. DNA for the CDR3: TGTGCCAGCAGTTCTAGGGGACTAGCGGAACACAATGAGCAGTTCTTC.